This is a list of T cell receptor beta chains from one sample in a study of cytotoxic CD8 clonotypes in ibrutinib-treated CLL. TCRdb's copy holds only in-frame clones and misses some; the assay was immunoSEQ multiplex PCR. Of around 200,000 clones in the sample, roughly three quarters are singletons; the top ten hold approximately 5.9%. Sequenced here: PBMCs, sampled after 12 months of ibrutinib treatment. The source of these receptors is a human donor with chronic lymphocytic leukemia. Both conserved end residues are part of each CDR3. A D gene is named only where the DNA matches it firmly. Clone size is shown for a subset of rows, as once, few, many or a class of expanded clone.

J gene	V gene	D gene	clone size	CDR3 DNA	CDR3 protein
TRBJ2-4	TRBV18	-	-	TGTGCCAGCTCACCGGAGGGGGGCGTCGGAAACATTCAGTACTTC	CASSPEGGVGNIQYF
TRBJ2-1	TRBV19	-	-	TGTGCCAGTAGCCCCGCGACGGGGGCACTTAAGGATGAGCAGTTCTTC	CASSPATGALKDEQFF
TRBJ2-7	TRBV5-6	-	-	TGTGCCAGCAGCTTTCGAAGGGAGCAGTACTTC	CASSFRREQYF
TRBJ2-5	TRBV15	TRBD2	-	TGTGCCACCAGCAGAGATCCCGGGGGGACGAAAGAGACCCAGTACTTC	CATSRDPGGTKETQYF
TRBJ1-2	TRBV29-1	-	-	TGCAGCGCCGGCCCCGGGGGCCCGTATGGCTACACCTTC	CSAGPGGPYGYTF
TRBJ2-2	TRBV12-5	-	-	TGTGCTAGTGGTTTTTCAGGGGTCACCGGGGAGCTGTTTTTT	CASGFSGVTGELFF
TRBJ2-5	TRBV6-6	TRBD2	-	TGTGCCAGCAAACCAGCGGGGGGGCGGGAGACCCAGTACTTC	CASKPAGGRETQYF
TRBJ2-7	TRBV6-5	-	-	TGTGCCAGCAGTTACGGAGGCGGCGTTGAGGCGTACTTC	CASSYGGGVEAYF
TRBJ1-1	TRBV5-4	-	few	TGTGCCAGCAGCTTGTCTAACACTGGAGCTTTCTTT	CASSLSNTGAFF
TRBJ1-1	TRBV5-1	-	-	TGCGCCAGCAGCCCGGGTGACGGGATCACTGAAGCTTTCTTT	CASSPGDGITEAFF
TRBJ1-5	TRBV29-1	-	-	TGCAGCGTTGGGCAGGGCAGCAATCAGCCCCAGCATTTT	CSVGQGSNQPQHF
TRBJ1-2	TRBV4-2	TRBD1	-	TGTGCCAGCAGCCGCCCGGGACAGGGGAACTATGGCTACACCTTC	CASSRPGQGNYGYTF
TRBJ1-2	TRBV30	TRBD1	few	TGTGCCTGGAGTGGGCCGACAGGGGCAGGGGGCTACACCTTC	CAWSGPTGAGGYTF
TRBJ1-2	TRBV7-6	TRBD1	-	TGTGCCAGCAGCACAGGGGGCCTTGGCTACACCTTC	CASSTGGLGYTF
TRBJ1-4	TRBV30	-	-	TGTGCCTGCGAACAGGGAATCCGAACAACTAATGAAAAACTGTTTTTT	CACEQGIRTTNEKLFF
TRBJ2-7	TRBV5-1	-	-	TGCGCCAGCAGCTTGGTGGCAGGGTCTCCCTACGAGCAGTACTTC	CASSLVAGSPYEQYF
TRBJ1-5	TRBV30	-	-	TGTGCCTGGAGTGGGGGGCCTAATCAGCCCCAGCATTTT	CAWSGGPNQPQHF
TRBJ2-5	TRBV6-5	-	many	TGTGCCAGCAGTTACGGTAACAGGGAAGAGACCCAGTACTTC	CASSYGNREETQYF
TRBJ2-7	TRBV5-1	-	-	TGCGCCAGCAGCGCCCCTGGACTTTCCTACGAGCAGTACTTC	CASSAPGLSYEQYF
TRBJ1-2	TRBV6-1	TRBD1	-	TGTGCCAGTCGACTCGAGCCCGGGACAGGGGTTGGCTACACCTTC	CASRLEPGTGVGYTF
TRBJ1-1	TRBV6-1	-	-	TGTGCCAGCAGGAAAGTTAACACTGAAGCTTTCTTT	CASRKVNTEAFF
TRBJ1-2	TRBV30	-	-	TGTGCCTGGAGTGTAATGGGGCTTGGCTATGGCTACACCTTC	CAWSVMGLGYGYTF
TRBJ1-2	TRBV30	-	-	TGTGCCTGGACCCTGACAGGCTTTAACTATGGCTACACCTTC	CAWTLTGFNYGYTF
TRBJ2-1	TRBV10-3	TRBD2	-	TGTGCCATCAGTGACCCTAGCGGGAGGGCCAATGGGGATGAGCAGTTCTTC	CAISDPSGRANGDEQFF
TRBJ2-7	TRBV5-1	TRBD1	-	TGCGCCAGCAGCGAGAAATCCGGGACAGGTCCCTACGAGCAGTACTTC	CASSEKSGTGPYEQYF
TRBJ1-6	TRBV11-2	-	few	TGTGCCAGCAGCTTAGGAAATTCACCCCTCCACTTT	CASSLGNSPLHF
TRBJ1-5	TRBV28	-	-	TGTGCCACCTCGGGGGTGGGGCAGGGTCAGCCCCAGCATTTT	CATSGVGQGQPQHF
TRBJ1-6	TRBV6-5	-	-	TGTGCCAGCAGGTCGGGGTTGGGGCATTCACCCCTCCACTTT	CASRSGLGHSPLHF
TRBJ1-5	TRBV4-3	-	-	TGCGCCAGCAGCCAAGGGGTTTTTAGCAATCAGCCCCAGCATTTT	CASSQGVFSNQPQHF
TRBJ2-7	TRBV28	-	-	TGTGCCAGCACGATTGCGGGAAGGAGCCTCTGGTACTTC	CASTIAGRSLWYF
TRBJ2-1	TRBV6-5	TRBD2	-	TGTGCCACCATAGATAGCGGGAGATACAATGAGCAGTTCTTC	CATIDSGRYNEQFF
TRBJ1-3	TRBV11-2	-	-	TGTGCCAGCAGCTTAGGGGGGGCGCTTGGAAACACCATATATTTT	CASSLGGALGNTIYF
TRBJ2-7	TRBV9	-	few	TGTGCCAGCAGCGTAGGGTCTACCGTTACCGAGCAGTACTTC	CASSVGSTVTEQYF
TRBJ1-2	TRBV9	-	few	TGTGCCAGCAGATCGGGGAACGGCTACACCTTC	CASRSGNGYTF
TRBJ1-5	TRBV7-2	-	-	TGTGCCAGCAGCCCAACTAATAGCAATCAGCCCCAGCATTTT	CASSPTNSNQPQHF
TRBJ2-7	TRBV27	TRBD1	-	TGTGCCAGCAGTCCTTCTCCGACAGGGCTCTACGAGCAGTACTTC	CASSPSPTGLYEQYF
TRBJ1-4	TRBV4-3	-	-	TGCGCCAGCAGCCAAGAAGGGGCGGGTGAAAAACTGTTTTTT	CASSQEGAGEKLFF
TRBJ2-5	TRBV27	TRBD1	few	TGTGCCAGCGGGGACAGGAATTTTGGGACCCAGTACTTC	CASGDRNFGTQYF
TRBJ1-3	TRBV28	-	-	TGTGCCAGCAGTCCGTGGGGTATGCCCTCTGGAAACACCATATATTTT	CASSPWGMPSGNTIYF
TRBJ1-5	TRBV21-1	-	-	TGTGCCAGCAGCAAACACCGGAGGGCGGGATGGTATAATCAGCCCCAGCATTTT	CASSKHRRAGWYNQPQHF
TRBJ1-1	TRBV30	TRBD1	-	TGTGCCTGGGCCCAGGGACAGTCGAACACTGAAGCTTTCTTT	CAWAQGQSNTEAFF
TRBJ2-1	TRBV28	-	-	TGTGCCACTGGGTCGTGGTACAATGAGCAGTTCTTC	CATGSWYNEQFF
TRBJ2-1	TRBV5-1	-	-	TGCGCCAGCATCCCCCTGAGCGGATATCCAGACAATGAGCAGTTCTTC	CASIPLSGYPDNEQFF
TRBJ2-3	TRBV9	TRBD2	-	TGTGCCAGCAGCCTAGCGGGAGGAGGAGATACGCAGTATTTT	CASSLAGGGDTQYF
TRBJ2-3	TRBV4-1	TRBD2	few	TGCGCCAGCAGCTTCCGGACTAGCGGAGGCACAGATACGCAGTATTTT	CASSFRTSGGTDTQYF
TRBJ1-1	TRBV19	-	-	TGTGCCAGTAACCCCCCAGGGCGGACTGAAGCTTTCTTT	CASNPPGRTEAFF
TRBJ1-3	TRBV5-1	-	-	TGCGCCAGCAGCTCGGACAGTGTCGTCTCTGGAAACACCATATATTTT	CASSSDSVVSGNTIYF
TRBJ2-3	TRBV7-2	TRBD2	-	TGTGCCAGCAGCCTGTCGAGTAGCGGGAGCTCAGATACGCAGTATTTT	CASSLSSSGSSDTQYF
TRBJ1-3	TRBV4-3	TRBD1	-	TGCGCCAGCAGCTCAGGGACAGGGTCTGGAAACACCATATATTTT	CASSSGTGSGNTIYF
TRBJ1-1	TRBV28	-	-	TGTGCCAGCAGTTTACGACCGGCCCACACTGAAGCTTTCTTT	CASSLRPAHTEAFF
TRBJ2-5	TRBV11-2	-	-	TGTGCCAGCAGCTTTCAGGTGCCAGAGACCCAGTACTTC	CASSFQVPETQYF
TRBJ1-2	TRBV5-5	-	-	TGTGCCAGCAGTACGGCTAACTATGGCTACACCTTC	CASSTANYGYTF
TRBJ2-1	TRBV25-1	TRBD2	-	TGTGCCAGCAGTGTTTTGGCGGGAGGTAGGAATGAGCAGTTCTTC	CASSVLAGGRNEQFF
TRBJ1-3	TRBV4-1	-	-	TGCGCCAGCAGCCAAGTTCTTGCAGGGATTATTTTCTCTGGAAACACCATATATTTT	CASSQVLAGIIFSGNTIYF